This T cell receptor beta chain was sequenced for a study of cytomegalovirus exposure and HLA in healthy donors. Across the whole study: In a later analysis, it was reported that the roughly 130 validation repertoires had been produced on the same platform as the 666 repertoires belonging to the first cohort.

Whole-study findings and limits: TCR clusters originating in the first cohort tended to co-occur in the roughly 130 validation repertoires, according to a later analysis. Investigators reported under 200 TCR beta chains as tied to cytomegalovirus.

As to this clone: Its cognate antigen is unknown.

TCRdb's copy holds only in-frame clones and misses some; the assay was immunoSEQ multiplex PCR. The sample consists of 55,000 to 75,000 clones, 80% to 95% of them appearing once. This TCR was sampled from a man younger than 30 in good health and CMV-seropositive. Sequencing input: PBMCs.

The CDR3 nucleotides are TGTGCCAGCTCACTCGGGGACTATAGCAATCAGCCCCAGCATTTT. Its protein product is CASSLGDYSNQPQHF. The chain joins TRBV18 to TRBJ1-5, with D possibly TRBD1 on 5 matching bases. Between the trimmed V and J ends, which lost 4 bases and 0 bases, there was a span of 10 bases. CDR3 size: 15 residues. The germline V gene has CDR1 KGHSH and CDR2 LQKENI.